The TCR beta chain described here comes from a study of identical twins. Template switching, a step in the protocol, added a universal primer site, and cDNA carried unique molecular identifiers. TCRdb re-called the 5' RACE reads through MiXCR, storing one row per CDR3 protein. The data contain around 1.7 million distinct CDR3 sequences, about 32% of them singletons. This clonotype was seen a few times. Healthy Caucasians provided all donations. This CDR3 has 15 residues. Germline CDR1 and CDR2: SQVTM and ANQGSEA. The V and J ends lost 5 bases and 0 bases respectively, with 13 bases between them. The chain employs TRBV29-1 and TRBJ2-2; perhaps TRBD1 as D (5 bases). Sequencing used cord blood. This receptor was taken from a newborn girl in good health. Here the CDR3 DNA reads TGCAGCGTTAAAACAGGTGGTACGAACACCGGGGAGCTGTTTTTT. Protein product: CSVKTGGTNTGELFF.